A single sample gave rise to the 8 T cell receptor beta chains below, sequenced in a study of control samples from healthy donors and cancer patients. Clones were sequenced by immunoSEQ multiplex PCR, and TCRdb holds only the in-frame ones, with some missing. The data show around 130,000 clones, with around nine tenths seen just once and 9% to 13% held by the top ten. Specimen: blood. All receptors derive from a man aged 25-45 years in good health.

This chain joins TRBV7-2 and TRBJ2-4; 9 bases align to TRBD2. The CDR3 extends over 17 amino acids. V gave up 1 base and J gave up 0 bases; unmatched junction bases: 4. Looked up from germline, CDR1 is SGHTA and CDR2 is FQGNSA. The CDR3 DNA reads TGTGCCAGCAGCTTAGAGGCGGGGGGGGTAGCCAAAAACATTCAGTACTTC. Its protein product is CASSLEAGGVAKNIQYF.

A few counts support this clone. CDR3 amino acids: CASSAPSLYSNQPQHF. The CDR3 DNA reads TGTGCCAGCAGCGCTCCTTCCCTTTATAGCAATCAGCCCCAGCATTTT. The genes are TRBV2 and TRBJ1-5; the D is unclear. The ends were cut back, 6 bases at V and 0 bases at J, with 15 bases in the middle. Germline CDR1 and CDR2: SNHLY and FYNNEI. This CDR3 has 16 residues.

This chain links TRBV28 with TRBJ1-5; D may be TRBD1 (5 bases). V gave up 5 bases and J gave up 0 bases, with 17 bases separating them. Germline values: CDR1 MDHEN, CDR2 SYDVKM. The CDR3 is made up of 17 amino acids. CDR3 nucleotides: TGTGCCAGCAGTCCAGCCGACAGCTCCTATAGCAATCAGCCCCAGCATTTT. It codes for CASSPADSSYSNQPQHF.

V and J are TRBV7-2 and TRBJ2-1; 8 bases map to TRBD1. With V trimmed by 4 bases and J by 3 bases, 2 bases remained unmatched. The CDR3 sequence is 14 residues long. Germline-derived CDR1 and CDR2 are SGHTA and FQGNSA. CDR3 in DNA: TGTGCCAGCAGCTCGGACAGGGTCTACAATGAGCAGTTCTTC. Residues: CASSSDRVYNEQFF. The full variable domain, with the rest looked up from reference TRBV7-2 and TRBJ2-1, is GAGVSQSPSNKVTEKGKDVELRCDPISGHTALYWYRQSLGQGLEFLIYFQGNSAPDKSGLPSDRFSAERTGGSVSTLTIQRTQQEDSAVYLCASSSDRVYNEQFFGPGTRLTVL.

This chain connects TRBV19 to TRBJ1-5; tentative D call: TRBD1 (6 bases). V lost 4 bases and J lost 5, with 9 bases in between. This CDR3 is 13 amino acids long. Germline CDR1 LNHDA, CDR2 SQIVND (reference sequence). The CDR3 is CASSTWTDQPQHF. DNA for the CDR3: TGTGCCAGTAGTACCTGGACAGATCAGCCCCAGCATTTT.

The chain joins TRBV6-5 to TRBJ2-2, with D hard to call. The ends were cut back, 6 bases at V and 7 bases at J, with 9 bases in the middle. CDR1 is MNHEY, CDR2 SVGAGI, per germline. CDR3 length: 12 amino acids. The CDR3 is CASRVWNGELFF. The CDR3 DNA sequence: TGTGCCAGCAGGGTGTGGAACGGGGAGCTGTTTTTT.

J is TRBJ2-7 and V is TRBV27; 10 positions agree with TRBD1. Germline values: CDR1 MNHEY, CDR2 SMNVEV (reference sequence). The CDR3 totals 14 residues. The J segment lost 9 bases and the V segment lost 3 bases, leaving 8 bases of the junction unmatched. CDR3 DNA sequence: TGTGCCAGCAGTTTGTACCCGGGACAGGGGAGGCAGTACTTC. Translated, it gives CASSLYPGQGRQYF.

The gene calls are TRBV5-1 and TRBJ2-2; D is unclear. Looked up from germline, CDR1 is SGHRS and CDR2 is YFSETQ. Trimming took off 7 bases at V and 1 base at J, with 5 bases between the two ends. The CDR3 sequence is 12 residues long. The CDR3 DNA reads TGCGCCAGCGGCTGGAACACCGGGGAGCTGTTTTTT. This codes for CASGWNTGELFF.